The rows below give T cell receptor beta chains drawn from one sample of a study of blood T cell repertoires in COVID-19. Only in-frame clones appear in the TCRdb table, and some are missing; sequencing was by immunoSEQ multiplex PCR. This table holds more than 250,000 clones, 86% found once. The sequenced sample consisted of peripheral blood. These receptors all stem from a woman between 50 and 59 years old with acute or convalescent COVID-19. The CDR3 runs from the conserved cysteine through the conserved F or W. The D gene is left open where the match is weak. Only part of the rows carry a size: once, few, many, or a class if the clone is expanded.

DNA,CDR3,size,V,D,J
TGTGCCAGCAGTGAAGGGCTCTCCACTGGCTACACCTTC,CASSEGLSTGYTF,few,TRBV6-1,.,TRBJ1-2
TGTGCCACCAGCAGAGGAGAGGACAGACCCTTTTACGAGCAGTACTTC,CATSRGEDRPFYEQYF,.,TRBV15,.,TRBJ2-7
TGTGCCAGCAGCCAGCCTGCTATCCATGGCTACACCTTC,CASSQPAIHGYTF,.,TRBV4-2,.,TRBJ1-2
TGTGCCAGCAGTGATCAGGGGGCGCGGAGCAATCAGCCCCAGCATTTT,CASSDQGARSNQPQHF,.,TRBV2,TRBD1,TRBJ1-5
TGTGCCAGCGGCCTGTGGACAGGCGATGAAAAACTGTTTTTT,CASGLWTGDEKLFF,few,TRBV27,TRBD1,TRBJ1-4
TGTGCCAGCAGCTTAGTATATAGTGGGGCTGTACTGGGCAATCAGCCCCAGCATTTT,CASSLVYSGAVLGNQPQHF,few,TRBV11-3,.,TRBJ1-5
TGTGCCTGGAGTGTATCAGGGGGCGGCCAGCCCCAGCATTTT,CAWSVSGGGQPQHF,.,TRBV30,TRBD1,TRBJ1-5
TGTGCCAGCTCACTGCGAGGGGGTGCAGGTGAAAAACTGTTTTTT,CASSLRGGAGEKLFF,.,TRBV18,.,TRBJ1-4
TGTGCCAGCAGTGAAACCGGGGGAAATCAGCCCCAGCATTTT,CASSETGGNQPQHF,.,TRBV6-1,.,TRBJ1-5
TGTGCCAGCACCCTACAGGGGACCACCGGGGAGCTGTTTTTT,CASTLQGTTGELFF,.,TRBV13,TRBD1,TRBJ2-2
TGTGCCAGCAGTTCCCAGGGGGCGCTGTACGATGAGCAGTTCTTC,CASSSQGALYDEQFF,.,TRBV27,TRBD1,TRBJ2-1
TGTGCCAGCTCGGCGGGAGTAGGGGAGACCCAGTACTTC,CASSAGVGETQYF,once,TRBV7-3,TRBD2,TRBJ2-5
TGTGCCAGTAGTATAGATCCGGGACGGGGGACAGTGGGCCAGCCCCAGCATTTT,CASSIDPGRGTVGQPQHF,.,TRBV19,TRBD1,TRBJ1-5
TGTGCCAGCAGTGAAGACAGGGTCGGTTCACCCCTCCACTTT,CASSEDRVGSPLHF,.,TRBV2,.,TRBJ1-6
TGTGCCAGCAGCCCCATGTTTGAGGGTTCGGTGGAAAAACTGTTTTTT,CASSPMFEGSVEKLFF,.,TRBV6-2/TRBV6-3,.,TRBJ1-4